This TCR beta chain came from a study of low-dose radiotherapy and immunotherapy resistance in tumors. Study summary: A total of 13 Gy over 26 weeks was given to Cohort 2 as 1 Gy per fraction every two weeks. Intravenous cyclophosphamide 200 mg/m2 was given every two weeks, one day before radiation and immunotherapy.

Described time point: before trial treatment. Eligible patients bore advanced solid tumors devoid of tumor-infiltrating lymphocytes. Ten or more counts support this clonotype. With a constant-region primer and a V-primer adapter, TCRs were subjected to about 20 PCR cycles of amplification. In vitro transcription amplified the mRNA that had been isolated. TCRdb used MiXCR to reprocess the reads, holding one entry per CDR3 protein. The table lists about 46,000 distinct CDR3 sequences, 10% to 15% of them singletons. V gave up 3 bases and J gave up 3 bases; unmatched junction bases: 7. The CDR3 consists of 15 residues. Germline lookup yields CDR1 LNHDA and CDR2 SQIVND (reference sequence).

This receptor was identified in a female donor with ovarian cancer. The sequences come from PBMCs, collected before treatment. The chain links TRBV19 to TRBJ2-7, with TRBD1 matching over 8 bases. The CDR3 bases are TGTGCCAGTAGTATTGTTGGACAGGGATTCTACGAGCAGTACTTC. Protein: CASSIVGQGFYEQYF.